Below, 5 T cell receptor beta chains from the same sample are listed, as sequenced in a study of blood T cell repertoires in COVID-19. The repertoire was sequenced with immunoSEQ multiplex PCR; TCRdb's copy has only in-frame clones and lacks some. The sample lists approximately 30,000 clones, around 87% seen once, with roughly 44% in the top ten. Sequencing was carried out using peripheral blood. The receptors were gathered from a human donor in a cohort sampled during active COVID-19.

The chain has TRBV7-2 and TRBJ1-2; D is unresolved. Deletions cut 5 bases from V and 7 bases from J, with 20 bases between. The CDR3 runs 15 residues. The V gene's germline CDR1 is SGHTA and CDR2 FQGNSA. In nucleotides, the CDR3 is TGTGCCAGCAGCCCCTACCAGAGTGGCGGAAGTGGCTACACCTTC. Translating it yields CASSPYQSGGSGYTF.

This clone was detected only a few times. V and J are TRBV18 and TRBJ2-7; 12 bases are shared with TRBD2. The V gene end was trimmed by 5 bases and the J gene end by 3 bases; junction bases not matched to a gene: 8. This CDR3 comprises 16 residues. Germline V CDR1 and CDR2: KGHSH, LQKENI. As DNA, the CDR3 is TGTGCCAGCTCAGTAACTAGCGGGGGGAACCTCTACGAGCAGTACTTC. Translating gives CASSVTSGGNLYEQYF.

This chain joins TRBV11-2 and TRBJ2-1, with D perhaps TRBD2 (6 bases). The CDR3 spans 15 residues. V gave up 7 bases and J gave up 0 bases, with 13 bases separating them. CDR1 SGHAT and CDR2 FQNNGV come from the germline V gene. The CDR3 sequence is CASTPRGYSYNEQFF. The CDR3 nucleotides are TGTGCCAGCACCCCCCGGGGGTACTCCTACAATGAGCAGTTCTTC.

This clone was seen a single time. The chain uses TRBV14 and TRBJ1-3; D is ambiguous. The CDR3 extends over 14 amino acids. V lost 0 bases and J 4 bases, leaving 7 bases between the germline ends. CDR1 and CDR2 (germline): SGHDN, FVKESK. The CDR3 DNA is TGTGCCAGCAGCCAAGATCGCGCGGGAAACACCATATATTTT. Its translation: CASSQDRAGNTIYF.

The chain couples TRBV7-9 to TRBJ1-4, with 7 bases fitting TRBD1. The CDR3 is 15 amino acids. J gave up 1 base and V 1 base, and 0 bases lay outside the gene matches. CDR1 is SEHNR and CDR2 is FQNEAQ in the germline V gene (reference sequence). DNA of the CDR3: TGTGCCAGCAGCTTAGGGGACAGAACTAATGAAAAACTGTTTTTT. Residues: CASSLGDRTNEKLFF.